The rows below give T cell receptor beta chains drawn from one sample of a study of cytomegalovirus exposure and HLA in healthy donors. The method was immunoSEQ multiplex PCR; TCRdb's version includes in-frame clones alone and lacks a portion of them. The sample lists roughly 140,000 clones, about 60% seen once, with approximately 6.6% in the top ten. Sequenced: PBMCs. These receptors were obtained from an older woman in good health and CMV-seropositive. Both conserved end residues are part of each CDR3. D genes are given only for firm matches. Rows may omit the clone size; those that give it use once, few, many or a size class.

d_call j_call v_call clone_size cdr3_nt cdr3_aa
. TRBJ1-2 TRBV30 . TGTGCCTGGAGTGTTGCCCAGGGCGCCGGCTACACCTTC CAWSVAQGAGYTF
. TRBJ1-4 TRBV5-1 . TGCGCCAGCAGCTTGATTGCCGGACAGCTAAATGAAAAACTGTTTTTT CASSLIAGQLNEKLFF
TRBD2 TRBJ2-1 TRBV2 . TGTGCCAGCATGGTGGCGGCGGGAGGGGGGACCAATGAGCAGTTCTTC CASMVAAGGGTNEQFF
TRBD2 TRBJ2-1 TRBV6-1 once TGTGCCAGCAGTGAGCCTGCGGGAGGGCCGGGCTACAATGAGCAGTTCTTC CASSEPAGGPGYNEQFF
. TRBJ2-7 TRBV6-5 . TGTGCCAGCAGGAACCGGGGTTCCTACGAGCAGTACTTC CASRNRGSYEQYF
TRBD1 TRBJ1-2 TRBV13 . TGTGCCAGCAGCTCTCCGGGACAGGCCCCCTATGGCTACACCTTC CASSSPGQAPYGYTF
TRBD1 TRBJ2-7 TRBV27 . TGTGCCAGCAGTCTCCGGGACAGGGGCGTGTACGAGCAGTACTTC CASSLRDRGVYEQYF
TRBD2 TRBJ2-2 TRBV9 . TGTGCCAGCAGCCCCACTTCGGGAGGGGTCACCGGGGAGCTGTTTTTT CASSPTSGGVTGELFF
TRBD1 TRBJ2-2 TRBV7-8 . TGTGCCAGCAGCCCCGGGACAGGGGCGCCATGGACCGGGGAGCTGTTTTTT CASSPGTGAPWTGELFF
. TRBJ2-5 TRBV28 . TGTGCCAGCACTCAAGCCCCGGCGCGGTTTAAATGGGAGACCCAGTACTTC CASTQAPARFKWETQYF
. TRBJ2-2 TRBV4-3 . TGCGCCAGCAGCCAAACAATTTCTGCGGCAGGGCTGGCCGGGGAGCTGTTTTTT CASSQTISAAGLAGELFF
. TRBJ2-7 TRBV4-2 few TGTGCCAGCAGCCAAGATATCGGGGACGAGCAGTACTTC CASSQDIGDEQYF
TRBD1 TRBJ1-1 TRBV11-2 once TGTGCCAGCAGCTTTAGCCTGGACAGGATGAACACTGAAGCTTTCTTT CASSFSLDRMNTEAFF
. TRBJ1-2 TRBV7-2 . TGTGCCAGCAGCTTGAGACAGGCGGCCTATGGCTACACCTTC CASSLRQAAYGYTF
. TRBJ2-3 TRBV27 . TGTGCCAGCAGTTTATCTGAGGTCAACACAGATACGCAGTATTTT CASSLSEVNTDTQYF
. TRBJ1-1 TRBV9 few TGTGCCAGCAGCGCCCAGGTAGGGGTTACTGAAGCTTTCTTT CASSAQVGVTEAFF
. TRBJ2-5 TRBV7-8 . TGTGCCAGCAGCTTAGCCCCCAGGGTACAAGAGACCCAGTACTTC CASSLAPRVQETQYF
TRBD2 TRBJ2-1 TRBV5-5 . TGTGCCAGCACCTTCCGGGGGGGGCCGAACAATGAGCAGTTCTTC CASTFRGGPNNEQFF
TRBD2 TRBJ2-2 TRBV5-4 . TGTGCCAGCAGCTTGGGGACTAGCGGGAGTATCACCGGGGAGCTGTTTTTT CASSLGTSGSITGELFF
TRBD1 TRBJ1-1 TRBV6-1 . TGTGCCAGCAGTGCGACAGGGGCAAACACTGAAGCTTTCTTT CASSATGANTEAFF
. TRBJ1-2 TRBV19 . TGTGCCAGTAGTCTCGAACAGGGTGCTGGCTACACCTTC CASSLEQGAGYTF
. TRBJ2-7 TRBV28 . TGTGCCAGCAGTTTAATTGACAGCTCCTACGAGCAGTACTTC CASSLIDSSYEQYF
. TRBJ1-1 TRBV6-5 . TGTGCCAGCAAGCGACAGGCCCCGGGGAACACTGAAGCTTTCTTT CASKRQAPGNTEAFF
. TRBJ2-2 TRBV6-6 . TGTGCCAGCAGTCCACCGGACAGTCAGGCCGGGGAGCTGTTTTTT CASSPPDSQAGELFF
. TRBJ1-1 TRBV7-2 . TGTGCCAGCAGCTTAGCGTTGGGCAACAGGAACACTGAAGCTTTCTTT CASSLALGNRNTEAFF
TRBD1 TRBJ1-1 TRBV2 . TGTGCCAGCAGTGAAGCCAAGGGGGCCTTAGTCACTGAAGCTTTCTTT CASSEAKGALVTEAFF
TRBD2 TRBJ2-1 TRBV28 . TGTGCCAGCAATGGGGCTAGCGGGAGGGCTCGGGAGCAGTTCTTC CASNGASGRAREQFF
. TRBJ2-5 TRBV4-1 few TGCGCCAGCAGCCCAGCATTAAGGGGGGGTCAAGAGACCCAGTACTTC CASSPALRGGQETQYF
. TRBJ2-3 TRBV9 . TGTGCCAGCAGCGTAGCCGCTAGCGTAGATACGCAGTATTTT CASSVAASVDTQYF
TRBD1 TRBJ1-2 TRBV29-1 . TGCAGCGTGGATGACGGGACAGAGAACTATGGCTACACCTTC CSVDDGTENYGYTF
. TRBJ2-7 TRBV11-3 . TGTGCCAGCAGCTTAGGCAGGGCCTACGAGCAGTACTTC CASSLGRAYEQYF
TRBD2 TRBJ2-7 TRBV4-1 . TGCGCCAGCAGCCCCTTAGGGCTGGCGGGAGGCCGGCCAGGGGAGCAGTACTTC CASSPLGLAGGRPGEQYF
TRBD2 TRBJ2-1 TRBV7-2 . TGTGCCAGCAGCTTACAACAAGCGGGAGTGGGAGATGAGCAGTTCTTC CASSLQQAGVGDEQFF
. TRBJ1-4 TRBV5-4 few TGTGCCAGCAGCTTGGCCGTGGGGCAGGGTACTGGAAAACTGTTTTTT CASSLAVGQGTGKLFF
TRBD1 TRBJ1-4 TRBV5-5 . TGTGCCAGCAGCCCCAGGGGGCTTAATGAAAAACTGTTTTTT CASSPRGLNEKLFF
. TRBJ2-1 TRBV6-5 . TGTGCCAGCAGTTACTTCGGGAATGAGCAGTTCTTC CASSYFGNEQFF
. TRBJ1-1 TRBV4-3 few TGCGCCAGCAGCCAAGACGGCCGACAGGACCGAGCTTTCTTT CASSQDGRQDRAFF
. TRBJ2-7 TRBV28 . TGTGCCAGCACCCCTGGGGGGGGCGCCACCTACGAGCAGTACTTC CASTPGGGATYEQYF
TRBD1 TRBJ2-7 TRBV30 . TGTGCCTGGACCCCGCGACCCGGGACAGGGCGCTACGAGCAGTACTTC CAWTPRPGTGRYEQYF